This TCR beta chain emerged from a study of shared clonotypes between healthy human individuals. Turning to the study itself: Every donor yielded three CD4 naive, three CD4 memory, two CD8 naive and one CD8 memory plate.

It was about 210 ng DNA, about 30,000 T cell genomes, that sorted-subset replicate PCRs used. The table came from immunoSEQ multiplex PCR; TCRdb's copy has only in-frame clones and leaves some out. The table records some 2 million clones, around 96% of them present only once. The study's findings and limits: The represented genetic and exposure-history diversity was limited by the small number of donors. Between a handful of donors, naive CD4 clonotypes were shared at a level of around 4.9%.

The naive CD8 subset, CD45RO-negative cells positively selected for CCR7, excluded terminally differentiated effector memory CD45RA+ cells. Comment on this clone: What it recognizes is unknown.

V dropped 0 bases and J dropped 4; count of bases not matched to a gene: 8. Looked up from germline, CDR1 is MNHNY and CDR2 is SVGAGI (reference sequence). The CDR3 runs to 16 residues. The origin of this receptor is a man aged 18 to 30 in good health. The sequenced sample was naive CD8+ T cells sorted from blood. The chain recombines TRBV6-6 with TRBJ1-2; 7 bases map to TRBD1. As DNA, the CDR3 is TGTGCCAGCAGTTACTCGCACAGGGGCGTAGGCTATGGCTACACCTTC. Its protein product is CASSYSHRGVGYGYTF.